The rows below give T cell receptor beta chains drawn from one sample of a study of blood T cell repertoires in COVID-19. Assay used: immunoSEQ multiplex PCR; TCRdb lists only in-frame clones, some missing. The sample shows more than 85,000 clones, about nine tenths of them seen only once. The material sequenced was peripheral blood. The receptor set was obtained from an older man with acute or convalescent COVID-19. Each CDR3 is given with its conserved first and last residue. The D gene is left open where the match is weak. Clone size is given for some rows only: seen once, a few or many times, or a class if the clone is expanded.

>-|TRBV28|TRBD2|TRBJ2-1
CASGKGTSGYNEQFF
TGTGCCAGCGGCAAGGGGACTAGCGGTTACAATGAGCAGTTCTTC
>-|TRBV28|-|TRBJ1-5
CASSRGGSNQPQHF
TGTGCCAGCTCCCGTGGGGGGAGCAATCAGCCCCAGCATTTT
>-|TRBV3-1/TRBV3-2|TRBD1|TRBJ2-7
CASSRYRGPYEQYF
TGTGCCAGCAGCCGATACAGGGGACCCTACGAGCAGTACTTC
>-|TRBV19|TRBD1|TRBJ2-3
CASSPRRQGRDTQYF
TGTGCCAGTAGTCCTCGTCGACAGGGGAGAGATACGCAGTATTTT
>-|TRBV5-1|-|TRBJ1-4
CASSLMGQGGEKLFF
TGCGCCAGCAGCTTGATGGGGCAGGGTGGGGAAAAACTGTTTTTT
>-|TRBV3-1/TRBV3-2|-|TRBJ2-1
CASSPEAGANEQFF
TGTGCCAGCAGCCCAGAGGCGGGGGCCAATGAGCAGTTCTTC
>once|TRBV3-1/TRBV3-2|-|TRBJ2-3
CASSQTWGGTDTQYF
TGTGCCAGCAGCCAAACGTGGGGGGGCACAGATACGCAGTATTTT
>-|TRBV5-1|TRBD1|TRBJ1-2
CASSLTMTGNYGYTF
TGCGCCAGCAGCTTAACCATGACAGGGAACTATGGCTACACCTTC
>few|TRBV14|TRBD2|TRBJ2-7
CASSQGSGRVAYEQYF
TGTGCCAGCAGCCAAGGCAGCGGGAGAGTCGCCTACGAGCAGTACTTC
>once|TRBV6-2/TRBV6-3|TRBD1|TRBJ1-2
CASSYGDRDRYGYTF
TGTGCCAGCAGTTACGGGGACAGGGACCGCTATGGCTACACCTTC
>-|TRBV3-1/TRBV3-2|TRBD1|TRBJ1-2
CASSQGIGTGERGYTF
TGTGCCAGCAGCCAAGGCATCGGGACAGGGGAGCGGGGCTACACCTTC
>-|TRBV7-9|-|TRBJ2-3
CASSLGASTDTQYF
TGTGCCAGCAGCTTAGGAGCTAGCACAGATACGCAGTATTTT
>-|TRBV11-2|-|TRBJ1-5
CASSLSGYQPQHF
TGTGCCAGCAGCTTATCAGGTTATCAGCCCCAGCATTTT
>few|TRBV7-9|TRBD2|TRBJ2-1
CASSLAGLAGYNEQFF
TGTGCCAGCAGCTTAGCGGGACTAGCGGGATACAATGAGCAGTTCTTC
>-|TRBV7-2|TRBD2|TRBJ2-5
CASSSSGGETQYF
TGTGCCAGCAGCTCGTCGGGGGGGGAGACCCAGTACTTC
>-|TRBV7-2|TRBD1|TRBJ1-6
CASSLAPRTGEYSPLHF
TGTGCCAGCAGCTTAGCCCCTCGGACAGGAGAATATTCACCCCTCCACTTT
>once|TRBV11-2|-|TRBJ2-1
CASSVGHEAYEQFF
TGTGCCAGCAGCGTCGGACATGAGGCCTATGAGCAGTTCTTC
>-|TRBV29-1|-|TRBJ2-4
CSVQGAVAKNIQYF
TGCAGCGTTCAAGGGGCCGTAGCCAAAAACATTCAGTACTTC
>-|TRBV3-1/TRBV3-2|-|TRBJ1-2
CASSLHDLRGIDGYTF
TGTGCCAGCAGCTTACACGACCTGAGAGGGATCGATGGCTACACCTTC
>-|TRBV11-2|TRBD1|TRBJ2-7
CASSLGQGGQYF
TGTGCCAGCAGCTTAGGACAGGGTGGGCAGTACTTC
>-|TRBV12-3/TRBV12-4|TRBD1|TRBJ1-1
CASSGQGGTEAFF
TGTGCCAGCAGTGGACAGGGAGGCACTGAAGCTTTCTTT
>-|TRBV19|TRBD2|TRBJ2-3
CASSIGGGQDTQYF
TGTGCCAGTAGTATCGGGGGGGGACAAGATACGCAGTATTTT
>once|TRBV6-5|-|TRBJ1-1
CASSYVERGEAFF
TGTGCCAGCAGTTACGTCGAGCGGGGCGAAGCTTTCTTT
>-|TRBV6-5|TRBD2|TRBJ2-3
CASNRVGGDTQYF
TGTGCCAGCAACCGAGTCGGGGGGGATACGCAGTATTTT
>-|TRBV19|-|TRBJ1-5
CASSPSGGQPQHF
TGTGCCAGTAGTCCCTCGGGAGGCCAGCCCCAGCATTTT
>once|TRBV6-5|-|TRBJ2-1
CASSYSVEGANEQFF
TGTGCCAGCAGTTACTCGGTTGAGGGCGCCAATGAGCAGTTCTTC
>-|TRBV6-1|TRBD2|TRBJ2-7
CASSANPGSGGSYEQYF
TGTGCCAGCAGTGCCAACCCAGGGAGCGGGGGCTCCTACGAGCAGTACTTC
>-|TRBV28|-|TRBJ2-5
CASSARETQYF
TGTGCCAGCAGTGCGAGGGAGACCCAGTACTTC
>-|TRBV6-2/TRBV6-3|TRBD1|TRBJ2-2
CASSQGAGELFF
TGTGCCAGCAGTCAGGGGGCCGGGGAGCTGTTTTTT
>-|TRBV30|TRBD2|TRBJ2-3
CAWTGLDLTQYF
TGTGCCTGGACGGGACTAGACCTTACGCAGTATTTT
>-|TRBV6-5|-|TRBJ1-6
CASRRQSSYNSPLHF
TGTGCCAGCAGAAGACAGAGCTCCTATAATTCACCCCTCCACTTT
>-|TRBV3-1/TRBV3-2|-|TRBJ1-4
CASSQRATNEKLFF
TGTGCCAGCAGCCAACGGGCAACTAATGAAAAACTGTTTTTT
>-|TRBV3-1/TRBV3-2|-|TRBJ1-1
CASSQAGGAEAFF
TGTGCCAGCAGCCAAGCCGGGGGAGCTGAAGCTTTCTTT
>-|TRBV11-2|TRBD1|TRBJ1-1
CASKATGTTEAFF
TGTGCCAGCAAGGCGACAGGGACCACTGAAGCTTTCTTT
>-|TRBV27|TRBD1|TRBJ2-2
CASRIDRGNTGELFF
TGTGCCAGCCGGATAGACAGGGGGAACACCGGGGAGCTGTTTTTT
>-|TRBV5-1|TRBD2|TRBJ2-7
CASSSPGLHYEQYF
TGCGCCAGCAGCTCCCCGGGACTACACTACGAGCAGTACTTC
>-|TRBV5-4|-|TRBJ2-3
CASSLEPNPADTQYF
TGTGCCAGCAGCTTGGAACCCAACCCGGCAGATACGCAGTATTTT
>-|TRBV5-8|-|TRBJ1-1
CASSQQQITDTEAFF
TGTGCCAGCAGCCAACAACAGATTACGGACACTGAAGCTTTCTTT
>-|TRBV11-2|TRBD2|TRBJ2-7
CASSLESGRVDEQYF
TGTGCCAGCAGCTTAGAAAGCGGGAGAGTTGACGAGCAGTACTTC
>once|TRBV28|-|TRBJ2-1
CASSSSRLVNEQFF
TGTGCCAGCAGTTCCTCCCGACTAGTCAATGAGCAGTTCTTC
>-|TRBV27|-|TRBJ1-2
CASSLRPDLNYGYTF
TGTGCCAGCAGTTTACGTCCAGATCTTAACTATGGCTACACCTTC
>-|TRBV11-2|-|TRBJ2-7
CASSLGTGTYEQYF
TGTGCCAGCAGCTTAGGAACGGGAACCTACGAGCAGTACTTC
>-|TRBV3-1/TRBV3-2|-|TRBJ2-5
CAGSPLETQYF
TGTGCCGGCAGCCCCCTAGAGACCCAGTACTTC
>once|TRBV6-5|TRBD1|TRBJ1-1
CASGLGTGGAEAFF
TGTGCCAGCGGGCTAGGAACAGGGGGCGCAGAAGCTTTCTTT
>-|TRBV28|TRBD1|TRBJ1-3
CASRGTGGVRNTIYF
TGTGCCAGCAGGGGGACAGGCGGGGTTAGAAACACCATATATTTT
>-|TRBV19|-|TRBJ1-2
CASIGVRGADYGYTF
TGTGCCAGTATAGGAGTGCGGGGGGCGGACTATGGCTACACCTTC
>-|TRBV5-1|TRBD1|TRBJ1-2
CASSFYMTGGAFGYTF
TGCGCCAGCAGCTTTTATATGACAGGGGGCGCTTTTGGCTACACCTTC
>-|TRBV7-3|TRBD2|TRBJ2-1
CASSLSGSPYNEQFF
TGTGCCAGCAGTTTGAGCGGGAGTCCCTACAATGAGCAGTTCTTC
>-|TRBV9|TRBD2|TRBJ2-7
CASSVGPGGGYEQYF
TGTGCCAGCAGCGTAGGTCCCGGGGGGGGCTACGAGCAGTACTTC
>-|TRBV11-3|-|TRBJ2-3
CASSLGPRDTQYF
TGTGCCAGCAGCTTAGGCCCGAGGGATACGCAGTATTTT
>-|TRBV29-1|-|TRBJ1-1
CSVPRDTTEAFF
TGCAGCGTGCCCCGGGATACAACTGAAGCTTTCTTT
>-|TRBV12-3/TRBV12-4|-|TRBJ2-1
CASSLRGGNEQFF
TGTGCCAGCAGTTTGCGAGGTGGGAATGAGCAGTTCTTC
>few|TRBV29-1|-|TRBJ2-2
CSAAGLGAGELFF
TGCAGCGCTGCGGGACTGGGGGCCGGGGAGCTGTTTTTT